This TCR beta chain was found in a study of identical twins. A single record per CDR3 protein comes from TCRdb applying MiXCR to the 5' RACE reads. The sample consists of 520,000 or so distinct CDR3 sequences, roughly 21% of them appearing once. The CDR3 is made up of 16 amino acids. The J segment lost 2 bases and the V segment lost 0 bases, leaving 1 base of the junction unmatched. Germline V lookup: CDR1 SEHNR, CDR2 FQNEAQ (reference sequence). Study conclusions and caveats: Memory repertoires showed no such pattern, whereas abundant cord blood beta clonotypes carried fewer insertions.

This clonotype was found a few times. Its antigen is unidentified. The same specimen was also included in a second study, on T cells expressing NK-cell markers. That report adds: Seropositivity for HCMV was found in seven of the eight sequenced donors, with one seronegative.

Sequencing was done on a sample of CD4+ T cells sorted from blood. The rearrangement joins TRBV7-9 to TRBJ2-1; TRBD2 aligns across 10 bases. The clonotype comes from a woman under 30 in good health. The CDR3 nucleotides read TGTGCCAGCAGCTTAGCACTAGCGGGGACCTACAATGAGCAGTTCTTC. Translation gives CASSLALAGTYNEQFF.